The T cell receptor (beta chain) described here comes from a study of CD8+ T cells in alopecia areata. Across the whole study: The study gave tofacitinib for 6 to 18 months, then 6 months off drug. Study findings and constraints: Clonality exceeded that of normal scalp in lesional scalp, most notably in alopecia totalis/universalis.

Extracted RNA was reverse transcribed, and the resulting cDNA served as sequencing template. Some clones are missing from TCRdb's copy, which holds only in-frame ones; the method was immunoSEQ multiplex PCR. The sample lists around 190,000 clones; roughly 60% were seen once. Concerning this clone: Its cognate antigen is unknown.

Documented treatment: oral pan-JAK inhibitor, 5-10 mg twice daily. Sampling of alopecia areata patients yielded lesional scalp punch biopsies as well as peripheral blood. Looked up from germline, CDR1 is SQVTM and CDR2 is ANQGSEA. The CDR3 runs 15 residues. V was trimmed by 6 bases and J by 3 bases, leaving 21 bases between them. This TCR was recovered from a human donor with alopecia areata. This specimen was CD4+ T cells sorted from blood, taken between weeks 47 and 50, from a patient treated with tofacitinib. This sequence joins TRBV29-1 and TRBJ2-7; D is perhaps TRBD1 (7 bases). The CDR3 loop reads CSVTLAGTAGYEQYF. CDR3 bases: TGCAGCGTAACACTGGCGGGGACAGCAGGCTACGAGCAGTACTTC.